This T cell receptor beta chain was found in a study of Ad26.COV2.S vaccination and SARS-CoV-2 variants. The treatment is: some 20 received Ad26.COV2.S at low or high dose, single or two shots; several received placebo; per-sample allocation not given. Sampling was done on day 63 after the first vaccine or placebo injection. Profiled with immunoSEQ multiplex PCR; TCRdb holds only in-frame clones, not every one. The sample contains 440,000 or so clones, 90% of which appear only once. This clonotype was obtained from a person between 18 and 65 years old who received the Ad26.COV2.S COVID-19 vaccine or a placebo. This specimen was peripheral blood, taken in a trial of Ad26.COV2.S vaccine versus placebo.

The CDR3 sequence is CASRTGTGPKWTEAFF. CDR3 nucleotides: TGTGCCAGCAGAACCGGGACAGGGCCGAAGTGGACTGAAGCTTTCTTT. The V and J genes are TRBV25-1 and TRBJ1-1, with 9 bases identical to TRBD1. Germline loops: CDR1 MGHDK, CDR2 SYGVNS. This CDR3 has 16 residues. V lost 6 bases, J lost 5 bases, and 13 bases stayed unmatched. Variable domain in full (rest from reference TRBV25-1 and TRBJ1-1): EADIYQTPRYLVIGTGKKITLECSQTMGHDKMYWYQQDPGMELHLIHYSYGVNSTEKGDLSSESTVSRIRTEHFPLTLESARPSHTSQYLCASRTGTGPKWTEAFFGQGTRLTVV.